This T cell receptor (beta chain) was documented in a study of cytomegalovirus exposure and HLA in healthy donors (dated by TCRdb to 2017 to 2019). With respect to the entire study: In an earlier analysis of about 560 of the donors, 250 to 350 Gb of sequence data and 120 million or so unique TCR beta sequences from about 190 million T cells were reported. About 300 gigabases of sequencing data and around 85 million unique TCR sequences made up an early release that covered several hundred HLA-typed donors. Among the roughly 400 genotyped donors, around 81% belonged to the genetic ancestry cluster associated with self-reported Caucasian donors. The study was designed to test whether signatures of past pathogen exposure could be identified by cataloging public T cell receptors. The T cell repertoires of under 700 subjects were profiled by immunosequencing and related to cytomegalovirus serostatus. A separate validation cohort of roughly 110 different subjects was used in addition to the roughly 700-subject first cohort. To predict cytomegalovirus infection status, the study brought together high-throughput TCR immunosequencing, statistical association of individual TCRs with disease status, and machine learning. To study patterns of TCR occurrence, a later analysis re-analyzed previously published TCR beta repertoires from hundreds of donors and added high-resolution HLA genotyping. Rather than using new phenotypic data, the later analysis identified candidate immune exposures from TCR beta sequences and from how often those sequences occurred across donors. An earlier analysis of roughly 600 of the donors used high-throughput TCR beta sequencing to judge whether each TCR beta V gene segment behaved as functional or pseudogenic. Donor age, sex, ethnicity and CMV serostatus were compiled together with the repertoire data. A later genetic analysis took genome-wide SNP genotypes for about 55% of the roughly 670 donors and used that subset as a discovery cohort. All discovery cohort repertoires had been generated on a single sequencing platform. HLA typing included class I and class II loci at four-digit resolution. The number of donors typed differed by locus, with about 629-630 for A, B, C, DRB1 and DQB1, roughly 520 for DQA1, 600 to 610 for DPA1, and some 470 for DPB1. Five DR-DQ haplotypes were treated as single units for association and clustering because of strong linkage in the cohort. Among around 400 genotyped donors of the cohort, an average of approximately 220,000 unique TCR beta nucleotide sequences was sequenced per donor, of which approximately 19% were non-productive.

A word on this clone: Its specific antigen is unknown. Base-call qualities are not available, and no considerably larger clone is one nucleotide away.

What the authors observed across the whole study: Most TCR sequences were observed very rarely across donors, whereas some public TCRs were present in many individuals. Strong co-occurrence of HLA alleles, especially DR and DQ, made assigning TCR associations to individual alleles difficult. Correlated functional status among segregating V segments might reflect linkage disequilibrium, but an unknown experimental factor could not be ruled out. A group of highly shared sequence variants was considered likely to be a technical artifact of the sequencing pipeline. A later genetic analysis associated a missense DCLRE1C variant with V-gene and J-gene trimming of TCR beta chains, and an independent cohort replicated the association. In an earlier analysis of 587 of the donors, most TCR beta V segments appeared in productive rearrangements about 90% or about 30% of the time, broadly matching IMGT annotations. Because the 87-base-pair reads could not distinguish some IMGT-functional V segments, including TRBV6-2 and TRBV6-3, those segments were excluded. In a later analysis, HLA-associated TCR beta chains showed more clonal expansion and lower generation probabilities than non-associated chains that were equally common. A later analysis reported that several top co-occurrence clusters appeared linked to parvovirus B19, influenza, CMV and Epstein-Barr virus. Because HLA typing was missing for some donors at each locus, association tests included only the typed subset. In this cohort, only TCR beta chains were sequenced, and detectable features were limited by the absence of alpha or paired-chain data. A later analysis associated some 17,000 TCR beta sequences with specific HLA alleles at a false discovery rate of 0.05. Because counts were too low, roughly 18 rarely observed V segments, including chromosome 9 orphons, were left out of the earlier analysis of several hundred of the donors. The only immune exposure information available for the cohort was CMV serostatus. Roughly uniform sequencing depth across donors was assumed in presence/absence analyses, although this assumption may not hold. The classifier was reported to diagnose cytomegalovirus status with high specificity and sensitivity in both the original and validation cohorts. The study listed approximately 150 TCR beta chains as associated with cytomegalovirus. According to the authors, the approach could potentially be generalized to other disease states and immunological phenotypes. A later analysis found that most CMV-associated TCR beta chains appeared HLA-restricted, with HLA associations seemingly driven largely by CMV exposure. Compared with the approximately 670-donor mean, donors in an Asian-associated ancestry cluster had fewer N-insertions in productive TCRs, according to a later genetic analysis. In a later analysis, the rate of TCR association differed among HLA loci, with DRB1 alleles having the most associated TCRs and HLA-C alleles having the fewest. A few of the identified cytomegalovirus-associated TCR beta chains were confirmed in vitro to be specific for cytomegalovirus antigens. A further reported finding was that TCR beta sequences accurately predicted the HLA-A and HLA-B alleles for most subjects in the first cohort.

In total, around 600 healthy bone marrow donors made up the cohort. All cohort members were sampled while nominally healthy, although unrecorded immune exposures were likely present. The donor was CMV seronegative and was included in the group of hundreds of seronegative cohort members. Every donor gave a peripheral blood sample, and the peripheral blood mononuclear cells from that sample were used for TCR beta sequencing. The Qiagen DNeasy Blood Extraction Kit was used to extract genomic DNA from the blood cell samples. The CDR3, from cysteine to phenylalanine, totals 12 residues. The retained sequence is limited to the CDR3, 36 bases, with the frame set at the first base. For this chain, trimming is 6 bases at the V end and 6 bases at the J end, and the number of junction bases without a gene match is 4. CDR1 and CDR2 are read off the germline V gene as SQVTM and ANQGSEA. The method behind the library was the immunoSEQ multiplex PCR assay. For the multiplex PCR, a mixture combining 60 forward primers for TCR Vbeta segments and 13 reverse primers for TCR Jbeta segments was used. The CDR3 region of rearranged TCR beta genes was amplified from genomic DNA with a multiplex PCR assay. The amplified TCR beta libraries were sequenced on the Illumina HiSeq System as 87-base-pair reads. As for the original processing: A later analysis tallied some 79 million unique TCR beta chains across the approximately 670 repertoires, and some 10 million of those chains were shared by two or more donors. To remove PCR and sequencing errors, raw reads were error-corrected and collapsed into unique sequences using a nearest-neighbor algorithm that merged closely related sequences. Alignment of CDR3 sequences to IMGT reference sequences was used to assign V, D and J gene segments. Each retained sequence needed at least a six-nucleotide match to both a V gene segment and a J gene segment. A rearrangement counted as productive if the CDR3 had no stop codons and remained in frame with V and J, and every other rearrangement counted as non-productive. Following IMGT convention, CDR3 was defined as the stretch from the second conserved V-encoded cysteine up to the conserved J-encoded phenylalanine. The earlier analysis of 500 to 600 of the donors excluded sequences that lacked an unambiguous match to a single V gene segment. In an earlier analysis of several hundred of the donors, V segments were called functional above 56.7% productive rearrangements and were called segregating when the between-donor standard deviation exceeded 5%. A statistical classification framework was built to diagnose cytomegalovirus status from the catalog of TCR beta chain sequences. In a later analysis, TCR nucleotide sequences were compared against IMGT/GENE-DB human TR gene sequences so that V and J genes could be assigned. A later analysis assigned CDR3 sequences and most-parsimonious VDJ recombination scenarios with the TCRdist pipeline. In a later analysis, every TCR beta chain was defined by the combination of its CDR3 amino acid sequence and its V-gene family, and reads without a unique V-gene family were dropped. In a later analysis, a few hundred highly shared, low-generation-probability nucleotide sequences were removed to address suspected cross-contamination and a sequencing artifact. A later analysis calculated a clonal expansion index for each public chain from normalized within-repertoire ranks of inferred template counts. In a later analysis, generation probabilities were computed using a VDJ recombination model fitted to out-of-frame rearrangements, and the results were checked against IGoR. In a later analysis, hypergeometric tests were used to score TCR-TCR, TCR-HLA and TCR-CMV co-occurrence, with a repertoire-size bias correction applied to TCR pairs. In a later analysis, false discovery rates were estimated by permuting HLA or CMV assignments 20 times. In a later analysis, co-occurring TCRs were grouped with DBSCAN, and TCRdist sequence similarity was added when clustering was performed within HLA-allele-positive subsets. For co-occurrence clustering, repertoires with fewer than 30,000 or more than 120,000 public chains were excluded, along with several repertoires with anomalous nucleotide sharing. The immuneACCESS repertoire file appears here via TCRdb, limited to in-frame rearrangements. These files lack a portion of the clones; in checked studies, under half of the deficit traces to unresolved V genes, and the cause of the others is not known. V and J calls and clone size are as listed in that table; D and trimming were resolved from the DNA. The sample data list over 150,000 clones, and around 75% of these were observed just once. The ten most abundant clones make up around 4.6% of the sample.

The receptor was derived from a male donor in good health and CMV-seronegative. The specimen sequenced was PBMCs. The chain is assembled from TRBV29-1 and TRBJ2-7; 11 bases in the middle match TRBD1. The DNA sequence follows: TGCAGCGTGGGGACAGGGGGATGCGAGCAGTACTTC. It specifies CSVGTGGCEQYF.